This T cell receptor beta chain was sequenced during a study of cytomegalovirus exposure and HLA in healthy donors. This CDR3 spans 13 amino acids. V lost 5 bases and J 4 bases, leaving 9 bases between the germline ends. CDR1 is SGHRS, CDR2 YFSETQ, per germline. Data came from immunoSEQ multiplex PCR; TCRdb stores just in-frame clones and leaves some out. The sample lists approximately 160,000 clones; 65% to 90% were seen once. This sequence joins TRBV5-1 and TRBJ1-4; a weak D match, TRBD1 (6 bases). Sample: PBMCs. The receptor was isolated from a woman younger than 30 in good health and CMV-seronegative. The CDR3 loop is CASRDSVNEKLFF. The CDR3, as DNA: TGCGCCAGCAGGGACAGCGTTAATGAAAAACTGTTTTTT.